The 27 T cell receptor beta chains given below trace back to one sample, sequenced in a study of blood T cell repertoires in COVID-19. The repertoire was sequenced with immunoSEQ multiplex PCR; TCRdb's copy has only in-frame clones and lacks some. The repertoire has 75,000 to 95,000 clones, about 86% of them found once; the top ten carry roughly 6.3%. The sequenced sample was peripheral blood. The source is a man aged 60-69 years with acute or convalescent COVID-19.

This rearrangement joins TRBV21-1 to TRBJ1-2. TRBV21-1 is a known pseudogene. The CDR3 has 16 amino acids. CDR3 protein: CASSKAWGTTNYGYTF. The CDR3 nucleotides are TGTGCCAGCAGCAAAGCGTGGGGGACTACGAACTATGGCTACACCTTC.

The CDR3 here is CASSLAGTGNEKLFF. CDR3 DNA sequence: TGCGCCAGCAGCTTGGCCGGGACAGGGAATGAAAAACTGTTTTTT. The chain recombines TRBV5-1 with TRBJ1-4, with 9 bases aligning to TRBD1. V trimming: 0 bases; J trimming: 5 bases; junction bases outside the gene matches: 2. The CDR3 runs 15 residues. Germline CDR1 and CDR2: SGHRS and YFSETQ.

The CDR3 reads CASRGSGQAVGDQPQHF. The CDR3 nucleotides read TGTGCCAGCAGGGGTTCCGGACAGGCGGTAGGCGATCAGCCCCAGCATTTT. The rearrangement uses TRBV2 and TRBJ1-5; 7 bases are a match to TRBD1. Germline V gene lookup returns CDR1 SNHLY and CDR2 FYNNEI. The CDR3 totals 17 residues. With V trimmed by 6 bases and J by 5 bases, 16 bases remained unmatched.

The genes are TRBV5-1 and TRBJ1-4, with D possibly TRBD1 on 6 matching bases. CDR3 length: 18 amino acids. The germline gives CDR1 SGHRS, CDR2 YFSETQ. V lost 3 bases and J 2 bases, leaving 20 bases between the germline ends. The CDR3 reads CASSSQGNLHQTNEKLFF. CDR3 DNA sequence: TGCGCCAGCAGCTCACAGGGTAACCTTCACCAGACTAATGAAAAACTGTTTTTT. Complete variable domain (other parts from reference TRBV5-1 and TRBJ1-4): KAGVTQTPRYLIKTRGQQVTLSCSPISGHRSVSWYQQTPGQGLQFLFEYFSETQRNKGNFPGRFSGRQFSNSRSEMNVSTLELGDSALYLCASSSQGNLHQTNEKLFFGSGTQLSVL.

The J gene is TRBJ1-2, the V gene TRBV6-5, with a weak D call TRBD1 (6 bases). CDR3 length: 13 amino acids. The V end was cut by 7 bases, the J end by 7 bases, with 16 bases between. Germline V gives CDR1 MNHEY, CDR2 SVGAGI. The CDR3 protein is CASTTGTTAGYTF. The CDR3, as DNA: TGTGCCAGCACTACCGGGACAACAGCTGGCTACACCTTC.

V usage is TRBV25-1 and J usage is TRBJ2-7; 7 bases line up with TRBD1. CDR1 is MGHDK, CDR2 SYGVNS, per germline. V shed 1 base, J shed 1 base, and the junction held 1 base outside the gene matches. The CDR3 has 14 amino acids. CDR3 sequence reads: CASSELGQSYEQYF. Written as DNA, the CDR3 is TGTGCCAGCAGTGAATTGGGACAGTCCTACGAGCAGTACTTC.

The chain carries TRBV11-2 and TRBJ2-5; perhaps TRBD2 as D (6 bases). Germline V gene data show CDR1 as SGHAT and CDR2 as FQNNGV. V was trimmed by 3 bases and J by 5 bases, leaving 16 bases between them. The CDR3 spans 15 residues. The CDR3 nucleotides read TGTGCCAGCAGCTTTGGGACTGGGGTTAGGGAGACCCAGTACTTC. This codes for CASSFGTGVRETQYF.

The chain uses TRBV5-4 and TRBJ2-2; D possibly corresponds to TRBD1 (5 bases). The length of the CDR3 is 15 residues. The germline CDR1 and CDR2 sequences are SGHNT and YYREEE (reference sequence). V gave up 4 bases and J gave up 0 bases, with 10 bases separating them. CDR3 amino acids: CASSVDNSNTGELFF. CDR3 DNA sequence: TGTGCCAGCAGCGTGGACAATTCGAACACCGGGGAGCTGTTTTTT. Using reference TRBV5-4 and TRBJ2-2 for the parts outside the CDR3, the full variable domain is ETGVTQSPTHLIKTRGQQVTLRCSSQSGHNTVSWYQQALGQGPQFIFQYYREEENGRGNFPPRFSGLQFPNYSSELNVNALELDDSALYLCASSVDNSNTGELFFGEGSRLTVL.

The CDR3 region has the DNA TGTGCCAGCAGCAGCGGGGGGGCCGGAGATACGCAGTATTTT. Amino acids: CASSSGGAGDTQYF. This sequence joins TRBV14 and TRBJ2-3; 10 nucleotides line up with TRBD2. V dropped 5 bases and J dropped 5; count of bases not matched to a gene: 4. The CDR3 totals 14 residues. Germline V gives CDR1 SGHDN, CDR2 FVKESK.

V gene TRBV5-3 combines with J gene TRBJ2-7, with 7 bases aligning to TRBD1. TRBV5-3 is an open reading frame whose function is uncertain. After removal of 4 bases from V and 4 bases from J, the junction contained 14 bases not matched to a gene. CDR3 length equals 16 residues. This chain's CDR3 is CARSPLHRDSNYEQYF. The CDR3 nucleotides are TGTGCCAGAAGCCCCCTGCACCGGGACAGCAATTACGAGCAGTACTTC.

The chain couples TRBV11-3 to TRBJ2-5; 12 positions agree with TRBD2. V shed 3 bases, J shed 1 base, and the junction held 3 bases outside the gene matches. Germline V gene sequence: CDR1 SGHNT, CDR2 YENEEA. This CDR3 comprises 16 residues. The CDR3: CASSFSSGGAQETQYF. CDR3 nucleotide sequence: TGTGCCAGCAGCTTCTCTAGCGGGGGGGCCCAAGAGACCCAGTACTTC.

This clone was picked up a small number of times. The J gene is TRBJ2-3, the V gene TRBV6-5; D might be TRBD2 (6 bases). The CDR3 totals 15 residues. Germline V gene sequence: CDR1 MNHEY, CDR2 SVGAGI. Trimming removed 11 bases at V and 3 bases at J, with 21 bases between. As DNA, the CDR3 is TGTGCCGGGAAGGCAGGGTATGGGGGGACAGATACGCAGTATTTT. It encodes CAGKAGYGGTDTQYF.

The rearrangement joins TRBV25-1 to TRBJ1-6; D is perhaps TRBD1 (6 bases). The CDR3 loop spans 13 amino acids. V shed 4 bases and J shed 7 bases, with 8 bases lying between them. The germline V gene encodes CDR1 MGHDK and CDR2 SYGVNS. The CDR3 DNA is TGTGCCAGCAGTGTACAGGGAAATTCACCCCTCCACTTT. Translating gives CASSVQGNSPLHF.

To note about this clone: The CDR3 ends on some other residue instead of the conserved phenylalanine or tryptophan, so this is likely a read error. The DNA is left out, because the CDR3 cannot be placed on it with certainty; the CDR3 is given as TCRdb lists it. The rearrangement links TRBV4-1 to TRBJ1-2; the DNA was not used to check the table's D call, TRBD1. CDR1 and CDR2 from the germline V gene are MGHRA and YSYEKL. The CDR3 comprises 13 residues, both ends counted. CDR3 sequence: CASSQDPDSQYFA.

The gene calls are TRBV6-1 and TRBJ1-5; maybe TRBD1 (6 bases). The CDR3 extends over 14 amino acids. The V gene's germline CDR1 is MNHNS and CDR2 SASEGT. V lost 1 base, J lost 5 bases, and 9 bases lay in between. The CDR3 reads CASSEGTGYQPQHF. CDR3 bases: TGTGCCAGCAGTGAAGGCACAGGGTATCAGCCCCAGCATTTT.

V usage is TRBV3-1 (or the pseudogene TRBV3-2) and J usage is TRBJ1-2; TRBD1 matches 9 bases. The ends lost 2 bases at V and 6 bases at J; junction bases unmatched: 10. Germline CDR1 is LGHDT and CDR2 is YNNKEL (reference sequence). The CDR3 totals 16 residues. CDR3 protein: CASSQPHGTGFNGYTF. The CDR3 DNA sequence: TGTGCCAGCAGCCAACCGCATGGGACAGGGTTTAATGGCTACACCTTC.

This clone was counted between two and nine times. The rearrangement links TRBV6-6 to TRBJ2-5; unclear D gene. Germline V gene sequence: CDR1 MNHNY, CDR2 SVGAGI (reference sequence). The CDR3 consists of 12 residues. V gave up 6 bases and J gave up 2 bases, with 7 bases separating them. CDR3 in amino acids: CASSSPQETQYF. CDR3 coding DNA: TGTGCCAGCAGCTCCCCTCAAGAGACCCAGTACTTC.

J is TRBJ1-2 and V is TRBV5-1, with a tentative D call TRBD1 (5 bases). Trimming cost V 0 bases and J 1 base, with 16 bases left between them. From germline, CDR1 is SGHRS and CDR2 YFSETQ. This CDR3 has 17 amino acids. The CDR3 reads CASSLAPDIGFNYGYTF. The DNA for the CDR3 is TGCGCCAGCAGCTTGGCCCCGGACATTGGGTTTAACTATGGCTACACCTTC.

DNA of the CDR3: TGTGCCAGCAGTCCACAGGGGGCAGAGGGCTACACCTTC. Protein sequence: CASSPQGAEGYTF. The rearrangement joins TRBV6-6 to TRBJ1-2, with 9 bases identical to TRBD1. CDR3 length equals 13 residues. CDR1 is MNHNY, CDR2 SVGAGI, per germline (reference sequence). Trimming removed 5 bases from V and 8 bases from J; junction bases left unmatched: 6.

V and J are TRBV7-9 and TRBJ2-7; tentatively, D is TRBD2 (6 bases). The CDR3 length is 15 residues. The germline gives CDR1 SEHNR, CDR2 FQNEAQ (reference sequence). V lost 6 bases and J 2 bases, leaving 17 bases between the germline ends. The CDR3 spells CASSLDPTGAYEQYF. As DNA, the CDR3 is TGTGCCAGCAGTTTGGACCCGACGGGGGCCTACGAGCAGTACTTC.

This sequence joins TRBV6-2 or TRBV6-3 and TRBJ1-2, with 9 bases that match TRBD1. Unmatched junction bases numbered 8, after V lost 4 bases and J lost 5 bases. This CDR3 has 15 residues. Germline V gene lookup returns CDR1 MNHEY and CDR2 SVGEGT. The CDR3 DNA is TGTGCCAGCAGTTCCTCCGGGACAGGGTTGTATGGCTACACCTTC. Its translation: CASSSSGTGLYGYTF.

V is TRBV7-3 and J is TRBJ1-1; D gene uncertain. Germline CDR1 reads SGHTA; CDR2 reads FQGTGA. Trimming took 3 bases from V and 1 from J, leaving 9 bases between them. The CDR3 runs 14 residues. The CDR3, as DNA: TGTGCCAGCAGCTTTCTCGGCGGGAACACTGAAGCTTTCTTT. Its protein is CASSFLGGNTEAFF. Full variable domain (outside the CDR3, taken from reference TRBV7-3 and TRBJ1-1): GAGVSQTPSNKVTEKGKYVELRCDPISGHTALYWYRQSLGQGPEFLIYFQGTGAADDSGLPNDRFFAVRPEGSVSTLKIQRTERGDSAVYLCASSFLGGNTEAFFGQGTRLTVV.

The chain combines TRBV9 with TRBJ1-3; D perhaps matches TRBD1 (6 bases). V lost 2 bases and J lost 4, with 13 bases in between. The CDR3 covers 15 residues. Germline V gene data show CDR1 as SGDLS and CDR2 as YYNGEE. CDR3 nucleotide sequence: TGTGCCAGCAGCGTGGATACAGGGTACGGAAACACCATATATTTT. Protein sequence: CASSVDTGYGNTIYF.

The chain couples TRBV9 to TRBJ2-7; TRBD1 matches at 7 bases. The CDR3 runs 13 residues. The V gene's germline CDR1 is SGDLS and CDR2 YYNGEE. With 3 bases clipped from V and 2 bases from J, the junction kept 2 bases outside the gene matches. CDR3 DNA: TGTGCCAGCAGCGCCGGGACAGCCTACGAGCAGTACTTC. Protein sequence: CASSAGTAYEQYF.

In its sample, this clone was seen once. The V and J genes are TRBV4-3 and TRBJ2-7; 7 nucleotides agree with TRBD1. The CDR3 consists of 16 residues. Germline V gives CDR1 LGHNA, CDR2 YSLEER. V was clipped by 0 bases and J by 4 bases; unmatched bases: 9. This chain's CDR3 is CASSQEFGDRVYEQYF. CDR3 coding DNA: TGCGCCAGCAGCCAAGAGTTCGGAGACAGGGTTTACGAGCAGTACTTC.

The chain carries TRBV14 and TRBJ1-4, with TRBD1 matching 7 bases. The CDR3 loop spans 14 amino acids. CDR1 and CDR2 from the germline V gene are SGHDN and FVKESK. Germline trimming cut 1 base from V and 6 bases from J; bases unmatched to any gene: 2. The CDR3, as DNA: TGTGCCAGCAGCCAAGCAGACAGGGATGAAAAACTGTTTTTT. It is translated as CASSQADRDEKLFF. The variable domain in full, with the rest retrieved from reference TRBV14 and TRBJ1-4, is EAGVTQFPSHSVIEKGQTVTLRCDPISGHDNLYWYRRVMGKEIKFLLHFVKESKQDESGMPNNRFLAERTGGTYSTLKVQPAELEDSGVYFCASSQADRDEKLFFGSGTQLSVL.

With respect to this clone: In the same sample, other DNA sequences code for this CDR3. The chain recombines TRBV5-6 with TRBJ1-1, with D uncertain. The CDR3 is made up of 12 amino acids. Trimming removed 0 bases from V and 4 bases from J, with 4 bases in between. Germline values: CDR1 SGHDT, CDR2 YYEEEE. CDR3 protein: CASSLGSTEAFF. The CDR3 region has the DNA TGTGCCAGCAGCTTGGGTAGCACTGAAGCTTTCTTT.